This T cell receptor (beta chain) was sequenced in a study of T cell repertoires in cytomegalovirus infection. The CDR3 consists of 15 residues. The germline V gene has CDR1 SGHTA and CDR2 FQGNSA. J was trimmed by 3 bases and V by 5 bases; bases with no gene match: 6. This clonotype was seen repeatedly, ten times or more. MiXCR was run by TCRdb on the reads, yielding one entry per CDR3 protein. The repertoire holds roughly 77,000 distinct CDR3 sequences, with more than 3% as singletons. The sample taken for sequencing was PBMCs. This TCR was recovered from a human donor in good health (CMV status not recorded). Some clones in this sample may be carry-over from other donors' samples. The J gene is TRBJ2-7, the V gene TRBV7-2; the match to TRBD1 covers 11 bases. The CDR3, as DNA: TGTGCCAGCAGCACCCGGACAGGGGGCCTCTACGAGCAGTACTTC. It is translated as CASSTRTGGLYEQYF.